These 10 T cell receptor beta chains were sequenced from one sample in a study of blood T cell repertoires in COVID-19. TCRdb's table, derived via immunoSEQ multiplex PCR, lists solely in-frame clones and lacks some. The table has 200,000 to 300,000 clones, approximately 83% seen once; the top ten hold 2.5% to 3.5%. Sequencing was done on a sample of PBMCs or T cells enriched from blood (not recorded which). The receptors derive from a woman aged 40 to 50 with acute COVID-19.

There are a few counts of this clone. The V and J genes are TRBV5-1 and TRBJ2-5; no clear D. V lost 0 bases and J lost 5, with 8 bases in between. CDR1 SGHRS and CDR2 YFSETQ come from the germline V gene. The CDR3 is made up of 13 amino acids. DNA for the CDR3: TGCGCCAGCAGCTTGGTAACCGGTGAGACCCAGTACTTC. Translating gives CASSLVTGETQYF.

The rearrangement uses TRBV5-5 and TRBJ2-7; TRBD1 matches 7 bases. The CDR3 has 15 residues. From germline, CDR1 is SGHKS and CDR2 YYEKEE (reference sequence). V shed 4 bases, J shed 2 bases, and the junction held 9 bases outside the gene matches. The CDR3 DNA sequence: TGTGCCAGCAGCAGACGACAGGGTACTCCCTACGAGCAGTACTTC. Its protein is CASSRRQGTPYEQYF.

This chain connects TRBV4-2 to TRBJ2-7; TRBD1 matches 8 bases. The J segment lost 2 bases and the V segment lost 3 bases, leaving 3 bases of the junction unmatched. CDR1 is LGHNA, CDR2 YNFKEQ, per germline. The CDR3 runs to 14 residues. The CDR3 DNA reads TGTGCCAGCAGCCACGGGACAGGTCCCTACGAGCAGTACTTC. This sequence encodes CASSHGTGPYEQYF.

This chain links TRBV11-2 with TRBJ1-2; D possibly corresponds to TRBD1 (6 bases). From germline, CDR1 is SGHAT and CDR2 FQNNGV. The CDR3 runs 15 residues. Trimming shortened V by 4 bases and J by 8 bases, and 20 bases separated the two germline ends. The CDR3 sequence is CASSSPGHHSGGYTF. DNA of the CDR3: TGTGCCAGCAGCTCCCCGGGACACCACTCAGGGGGCTACACCTTC.

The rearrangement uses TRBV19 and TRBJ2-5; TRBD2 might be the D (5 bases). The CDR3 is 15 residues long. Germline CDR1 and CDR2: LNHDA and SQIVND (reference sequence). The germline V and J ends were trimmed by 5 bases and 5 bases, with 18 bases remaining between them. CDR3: CASSVGVGSGETQYF. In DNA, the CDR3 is TGTGCCAGTAGTGTCGGAGTGGGGTCGGGGGAGACCCAGTACTTC.

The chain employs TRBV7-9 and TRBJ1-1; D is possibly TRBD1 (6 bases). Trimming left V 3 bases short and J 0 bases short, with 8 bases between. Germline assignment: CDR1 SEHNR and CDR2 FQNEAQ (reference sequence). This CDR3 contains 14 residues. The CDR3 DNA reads TGTGCCAGCAGCTTTGGACAGTTGAACACTGAAGCTTTCTTT. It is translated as CASSFGQLNTEAFF.

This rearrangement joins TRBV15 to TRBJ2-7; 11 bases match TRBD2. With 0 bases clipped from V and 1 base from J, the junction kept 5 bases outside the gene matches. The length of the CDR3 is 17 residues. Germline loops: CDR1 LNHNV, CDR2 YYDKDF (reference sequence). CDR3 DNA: TGTGCCACCAGCAGAGACGAGACTAGCGGGATGTCCTACGAGCAGTACTTC. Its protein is CATSRDETSGMSYEQYF. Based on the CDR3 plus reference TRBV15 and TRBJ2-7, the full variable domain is DAMVIQNPRYQVTQFGKPVTLSCSQTLNHNVMYWYQQKSSQAPKLLFHYYDKDFNNEADTPDNFQSRRPNTSFCFLDIRSPGLGDTAMYLCATSRDETSGMSYEQYFGPGTRLTVT.

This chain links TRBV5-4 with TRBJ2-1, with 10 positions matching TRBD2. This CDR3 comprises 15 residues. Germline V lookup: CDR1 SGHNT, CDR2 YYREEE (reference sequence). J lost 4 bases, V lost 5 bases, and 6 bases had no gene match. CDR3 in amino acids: CASREGLADYNEQFF. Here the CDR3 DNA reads TGTGCCAGCAGGGAAGGACTAGCGGATTACAATGAGCAGTTCTTC.

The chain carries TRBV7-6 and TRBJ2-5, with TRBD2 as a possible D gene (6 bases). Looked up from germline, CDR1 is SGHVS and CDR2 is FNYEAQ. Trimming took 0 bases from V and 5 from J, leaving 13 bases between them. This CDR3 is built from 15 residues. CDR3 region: CASSLARPEGETQYF. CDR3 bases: TGTGCCAGCAGCTTAGCAAGGCCGGAGGGGGAGACCCAGTACTTC.

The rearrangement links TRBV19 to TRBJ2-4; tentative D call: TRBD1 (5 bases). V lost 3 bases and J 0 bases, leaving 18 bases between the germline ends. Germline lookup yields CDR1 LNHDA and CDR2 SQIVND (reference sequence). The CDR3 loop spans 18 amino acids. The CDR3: CASSIPGHIGAAKNIQYF. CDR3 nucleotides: TGTGCCAGTAGTATCCCCGGACATATTGGGGCAGCCAAAAACATTCAGTACTTC.